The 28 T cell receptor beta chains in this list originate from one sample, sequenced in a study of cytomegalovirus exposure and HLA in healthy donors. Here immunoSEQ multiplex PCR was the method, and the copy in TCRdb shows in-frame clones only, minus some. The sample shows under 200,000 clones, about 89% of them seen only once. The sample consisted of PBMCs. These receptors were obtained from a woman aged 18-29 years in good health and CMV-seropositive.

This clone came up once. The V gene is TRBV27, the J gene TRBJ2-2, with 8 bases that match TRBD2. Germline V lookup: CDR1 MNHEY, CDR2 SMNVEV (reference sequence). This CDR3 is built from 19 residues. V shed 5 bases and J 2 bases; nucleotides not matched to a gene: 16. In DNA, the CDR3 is TGTGCCAGCAGTCCGTCAACCCGCCCGGGACTAGGTAACACCGGGGAGCTGTTTTTT. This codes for CASSPSTRPGLGNTGELFF.

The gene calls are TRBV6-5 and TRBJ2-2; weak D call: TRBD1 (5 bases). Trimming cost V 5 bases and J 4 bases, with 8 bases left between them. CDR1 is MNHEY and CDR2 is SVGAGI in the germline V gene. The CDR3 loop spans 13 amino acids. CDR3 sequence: CASSRQGTGELFF. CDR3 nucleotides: TGTGCCAGCAGTCGCCAGGGCACCGGGGAGCTGTTTTTT.

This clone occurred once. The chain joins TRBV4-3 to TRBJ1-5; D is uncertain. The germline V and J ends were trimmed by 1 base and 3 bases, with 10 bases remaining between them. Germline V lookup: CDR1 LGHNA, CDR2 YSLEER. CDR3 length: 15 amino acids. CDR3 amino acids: CASSQGAGINQPQHF. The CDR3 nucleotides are TGCGCCAGCAGCCAAGGTGCGGGGATCAATCAGCCCCAGCATTTT.

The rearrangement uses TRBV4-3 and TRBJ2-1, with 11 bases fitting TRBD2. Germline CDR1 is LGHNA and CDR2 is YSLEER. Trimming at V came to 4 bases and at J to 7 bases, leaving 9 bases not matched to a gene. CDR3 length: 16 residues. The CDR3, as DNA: TGCGCCAGCAGCCCACTCCTAGCGGGAGGTGGAAATGAGCAGTTCTTC. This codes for CASSPLLAGGGNEQFF.

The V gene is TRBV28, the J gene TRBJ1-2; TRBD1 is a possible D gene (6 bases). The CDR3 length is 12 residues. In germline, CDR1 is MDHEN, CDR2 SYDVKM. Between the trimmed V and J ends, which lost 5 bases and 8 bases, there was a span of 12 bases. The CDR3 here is CASSPHRAGYTF. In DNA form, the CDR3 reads TGTGCCAGCAGTCCCCACAGGGCGGGCTACACCTTC.

The CDR3 nucleotides are TGTGCCAGCAGTTACTCGGGGAGCGCCGATTCACCCCTCCACTTT. It encodes CASSYSGSADSPLHF. V is TRBV6-5 and J is TRBJ1-6; D is unresolved. Trimming removed 0 bases at V and 8 bases at J, with 11 bases between. The germline gives CDR1 MNHEY, CDR2 SVGAGI. The CDR3 runs to 15 residues.

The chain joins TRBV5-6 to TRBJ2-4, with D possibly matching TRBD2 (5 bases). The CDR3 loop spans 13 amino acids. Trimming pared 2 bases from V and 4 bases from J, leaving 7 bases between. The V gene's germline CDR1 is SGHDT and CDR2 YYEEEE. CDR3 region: CASSFTGKNIQYF. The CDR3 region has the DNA TGTGCCAGCAGCTTTACGGGAAAAAACATTCAGTACTTC.

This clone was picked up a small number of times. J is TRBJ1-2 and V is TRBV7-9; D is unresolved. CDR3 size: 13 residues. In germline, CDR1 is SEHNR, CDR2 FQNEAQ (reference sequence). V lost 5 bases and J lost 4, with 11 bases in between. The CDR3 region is CASSQTLSYGYTF. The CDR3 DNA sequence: TGTGCCAGCAGCCAAACATTATCCTATGGCTACACCTTC.

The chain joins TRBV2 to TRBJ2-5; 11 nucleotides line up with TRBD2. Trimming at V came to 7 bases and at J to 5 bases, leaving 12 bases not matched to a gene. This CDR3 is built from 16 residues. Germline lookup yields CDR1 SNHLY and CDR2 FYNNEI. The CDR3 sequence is CASMGPRLAGQETQYF. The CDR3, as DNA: TGTGCCAGCATGGGCCCCCGACTAGCGGGGCAGGAGACCCAGTACTTC.

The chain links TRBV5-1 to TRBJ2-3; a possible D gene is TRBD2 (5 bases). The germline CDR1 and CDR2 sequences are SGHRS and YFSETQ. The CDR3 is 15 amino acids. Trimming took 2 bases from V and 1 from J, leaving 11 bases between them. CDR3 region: CASSFRGYGTDTQYF. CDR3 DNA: TGCGCCAGCAGCTTTCGAGGGTACGGCACAGATACGCAGTATTTT.

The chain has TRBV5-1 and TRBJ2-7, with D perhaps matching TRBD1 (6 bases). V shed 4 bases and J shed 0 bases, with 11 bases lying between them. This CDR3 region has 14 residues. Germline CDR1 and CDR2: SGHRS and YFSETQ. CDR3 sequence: CASSLNRDSYEQYF. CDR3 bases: TGCGCCAGCAGCCTAAACAGGGACTCCTACGAGCAGTACTTC.

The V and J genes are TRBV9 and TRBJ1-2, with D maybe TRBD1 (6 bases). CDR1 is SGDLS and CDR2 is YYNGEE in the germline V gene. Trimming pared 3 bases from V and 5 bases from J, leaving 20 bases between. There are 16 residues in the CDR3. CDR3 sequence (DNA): TGTGCCAGCAGCGCACAACTCACAGGGTTAACATATGGCTACACCTTC. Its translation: CASSAQLTGLTYGYTF.

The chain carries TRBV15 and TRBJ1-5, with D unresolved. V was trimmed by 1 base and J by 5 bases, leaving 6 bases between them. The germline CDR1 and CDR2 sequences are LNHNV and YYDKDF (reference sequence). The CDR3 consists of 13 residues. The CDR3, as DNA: TGTGCCACCAGCAGAGGCCGGGATCAGCCCCAGCATTTT. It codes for CATSRGRDQPQHF.

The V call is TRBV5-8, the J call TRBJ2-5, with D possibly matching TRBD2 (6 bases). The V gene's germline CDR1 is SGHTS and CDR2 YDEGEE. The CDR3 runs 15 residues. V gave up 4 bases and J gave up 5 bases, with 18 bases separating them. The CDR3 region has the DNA TGTGCCAGCAGCCCCGGACGGGGGACGCGGGAGACCCAGTACTTC. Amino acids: CASSPGRGTRETQYF. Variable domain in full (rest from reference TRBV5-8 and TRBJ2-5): EAGVTQSPTHLIKTRGQQATLRCSPISGHTSVYWYQQALGLGLQFLLWYDEGEERNRGNFPPRFSGRQFPNYSSELNVNALELEDSALYLCASSPGRGTRETQYFGPGTRLLVL.

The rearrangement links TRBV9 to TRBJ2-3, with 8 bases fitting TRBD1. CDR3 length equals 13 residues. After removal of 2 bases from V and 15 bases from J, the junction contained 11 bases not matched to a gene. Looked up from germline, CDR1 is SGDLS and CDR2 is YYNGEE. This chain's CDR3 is CASSVLQTGEFYF. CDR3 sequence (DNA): TGTGCCAGCAGCGTCCTTCAGACAGGGGAATTTTATTTT.

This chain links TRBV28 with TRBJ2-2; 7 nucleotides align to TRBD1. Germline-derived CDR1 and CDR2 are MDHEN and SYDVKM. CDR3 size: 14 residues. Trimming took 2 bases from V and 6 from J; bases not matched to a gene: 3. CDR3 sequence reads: CASSLGRGSGELFF. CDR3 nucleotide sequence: TGTGCCAGCAGTTTAGGCAGGGGGTCCGGGGAGCTGTTTTTT.

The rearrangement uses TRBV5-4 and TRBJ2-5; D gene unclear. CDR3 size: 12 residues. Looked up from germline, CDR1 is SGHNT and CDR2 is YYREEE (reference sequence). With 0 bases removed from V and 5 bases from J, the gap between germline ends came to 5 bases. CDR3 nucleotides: TGTGCCAGCAGCTTGGCCGGTGAGACCCAGTACTTC. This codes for CASSLAGETQYF.

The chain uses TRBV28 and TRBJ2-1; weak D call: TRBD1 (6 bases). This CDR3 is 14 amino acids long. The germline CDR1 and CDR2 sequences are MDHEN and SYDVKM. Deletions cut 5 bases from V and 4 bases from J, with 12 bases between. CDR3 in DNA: TGTGCCAGCAGTCCTATAGGGGGATACAATGAGCAGTTCTTC. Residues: CASSPIGGYNEQFF.

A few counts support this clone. CDR3 DNA sequence: TGTGCCAGCAGCGACCGGGACAGGAATTCACCCCTCCACTTT. It is translated as CASSDRDRNSPLHF. This sequence joins TRBV5-6 and TRBJ1-6, with TRBD1 matching 8 bases. CDR3 size: 14 residues. Trimming cost V 4 bases and J 7 bases; bases outside gene matches: 4. Germline V gives CDR1 SGHDT, CDR2 YYEEEE.

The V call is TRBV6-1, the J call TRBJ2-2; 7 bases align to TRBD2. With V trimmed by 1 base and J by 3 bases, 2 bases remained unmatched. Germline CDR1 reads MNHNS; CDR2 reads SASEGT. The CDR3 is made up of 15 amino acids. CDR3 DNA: TGTGCCAGCAGTGAAGGGGCGGGAGACACCGGGGAGCTGTTTTTT. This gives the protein CASSEGAGDTGELFF.

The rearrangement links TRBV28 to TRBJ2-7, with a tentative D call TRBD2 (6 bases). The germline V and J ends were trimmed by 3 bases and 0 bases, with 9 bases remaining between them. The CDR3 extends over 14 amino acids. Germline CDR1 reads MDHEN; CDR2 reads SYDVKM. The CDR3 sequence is CASSLTGSSYEQYF. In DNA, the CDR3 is TGTGCCAGCAGTTTGACCGGGAGCTCCTACGAGCAGTACTTC.

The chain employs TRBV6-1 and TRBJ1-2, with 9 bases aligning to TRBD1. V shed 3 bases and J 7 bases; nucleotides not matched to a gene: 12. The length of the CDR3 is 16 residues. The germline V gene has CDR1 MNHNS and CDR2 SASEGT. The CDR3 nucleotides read TGTGCCAGCAGTGACGGACCGGACAGGGGCAAGTTTGGCTACACCTTC. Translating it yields CASSDGPDRGKFGYTF.

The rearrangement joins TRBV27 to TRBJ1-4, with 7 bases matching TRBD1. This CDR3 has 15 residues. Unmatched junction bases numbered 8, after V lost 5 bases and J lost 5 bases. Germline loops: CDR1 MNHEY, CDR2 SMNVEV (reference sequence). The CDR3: CASSAKTGPNEKLFF. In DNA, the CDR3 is TGTGCCAGCAGTGCTAAGACAGGGCCAAATGAAAAACTGTTTTTT.

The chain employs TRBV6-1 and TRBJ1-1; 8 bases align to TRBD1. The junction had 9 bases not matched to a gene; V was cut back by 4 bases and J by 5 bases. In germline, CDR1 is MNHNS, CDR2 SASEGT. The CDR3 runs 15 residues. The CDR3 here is CASSGTTGGMTEAFF. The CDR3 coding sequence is TGTGCCAGCAGTGGGACCACAGGGGGAATGACTGAAGCTTTCTTT.

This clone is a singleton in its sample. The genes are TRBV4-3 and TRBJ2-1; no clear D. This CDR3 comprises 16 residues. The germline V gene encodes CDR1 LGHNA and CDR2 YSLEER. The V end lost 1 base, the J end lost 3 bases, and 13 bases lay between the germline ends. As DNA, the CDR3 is TGCGCCAGCAGCCAAGGGGCCAGGCTGGTCTACAATGAGCAGTTCTTC. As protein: CASSQGARLVYNEQFF.

CDR3 region: CASSLVAAGWQETQYF. In DNA, the CDR3 is TGTGCCAGCAGCTTGGTAGCAGCAGGGTGGCAAGAGACCCAGTACTTC. The chain recombines TRBV5-4 with TRBJ2-5; TRBD1 is a possible D gene (5 bases). V was pared by 0 bases and J by 2 bases, with 14 bases between. Looked up from germline, CDR1 is SGHNT and CDR2 is YYREEE (reference sequence). This CDR3 has 16 amino acids.

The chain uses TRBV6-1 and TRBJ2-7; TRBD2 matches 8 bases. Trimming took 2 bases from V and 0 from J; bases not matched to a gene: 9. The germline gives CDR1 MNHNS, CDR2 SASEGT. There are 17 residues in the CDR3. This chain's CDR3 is CASSERVGGRSSYEQYF. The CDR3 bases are TGTGCCAGCAGTGAAAGGGTGGGCGGGAGGTCCTCCTACGAGCAGTACTTC.

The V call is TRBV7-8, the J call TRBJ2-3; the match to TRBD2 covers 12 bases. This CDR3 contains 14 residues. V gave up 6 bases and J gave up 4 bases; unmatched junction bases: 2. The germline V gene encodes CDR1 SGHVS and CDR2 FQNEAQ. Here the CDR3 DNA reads TGTGCCAGCAGGAGACTAGCGGGAGCAGATACGCAGTATTTT. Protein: CASRRLAGADTQYF.